This T cell receptor beta chain was captured by sequencing in a study of shared clonotypes between healthy human individuals. Study results and caveats: Some naive CD4 clonotypes, roughly 5%, turned up in common across several donors. Deeper or shallower sequencing was expected to change how clonotypes are shared among donors.

Naive CD45RA+ and memory CD45RA-negative subsets were split from CD4+ cells. This CDR3 is 16 amino acids long. Germline values: CDR1 SGHAT, CDR2 FQNNGV. The ends were cut back, 0 bases at V and 1 base at J, with 13 bases in the middle. This table comes from immunoSEQ multiplex PCR, and its TCRdb copy is limited to in-frame clones, with some not included. The sample has 2 million or so clones; roughly 94% are singletons. Of note for this clone: Its antigen is not known.

This clonotype was sampled from a man between 18 and 35 years old in good health. The specimen was naive CD4+ T cells sorted from blood. As for subset: CD45RA+ positively selected. The V and J genes are TRBV11-2 and TRBJ2-7; TRBD2 is a possible D gene (7 bases). CDR3 protein: CASSLDRGAGSYEQYF. Written as DNA, the CDR3 is TGTGCCAGCAGCTTAGATCGGGGGGCAGGGTCCTACGAGCAGTACTTC. Looking up the rest from reference TRBV11-2 and TRBJ2-7 gives the full variable domain: EAGVAQSPRYKIIEKRQSVAFWCNPISGHATLYWYQQILGQGPKLLIQFQNNGVVDDSQLPKDRFSAERLKGVDSTLKIQPAKLEDSAVYLCASSLDRGAGSYEQYFGPGTRLTVT.